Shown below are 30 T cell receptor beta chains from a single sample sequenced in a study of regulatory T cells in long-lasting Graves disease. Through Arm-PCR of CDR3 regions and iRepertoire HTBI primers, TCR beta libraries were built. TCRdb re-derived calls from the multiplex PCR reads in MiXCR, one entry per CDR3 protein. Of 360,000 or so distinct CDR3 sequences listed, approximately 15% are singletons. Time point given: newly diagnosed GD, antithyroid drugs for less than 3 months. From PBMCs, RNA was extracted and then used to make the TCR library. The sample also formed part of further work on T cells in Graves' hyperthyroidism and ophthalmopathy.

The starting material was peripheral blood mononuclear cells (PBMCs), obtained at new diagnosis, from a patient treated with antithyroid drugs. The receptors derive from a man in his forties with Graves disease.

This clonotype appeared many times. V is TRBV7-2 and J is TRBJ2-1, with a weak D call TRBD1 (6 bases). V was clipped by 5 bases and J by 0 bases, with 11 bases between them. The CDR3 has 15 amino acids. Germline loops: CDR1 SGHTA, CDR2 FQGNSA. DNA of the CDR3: TGTGCCAGCAGCCGAAGGGGGAGCTCCTACAATGAGCAGTTCTTC. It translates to CASSRRGSSYNEQFF.

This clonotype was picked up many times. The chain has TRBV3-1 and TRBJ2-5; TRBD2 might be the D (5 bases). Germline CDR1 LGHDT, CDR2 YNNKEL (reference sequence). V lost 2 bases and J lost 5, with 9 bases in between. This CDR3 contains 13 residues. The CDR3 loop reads CASSQMVAETQYF. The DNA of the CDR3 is TGTGCCAGCAGCCAAATGGTAGCGGAGACCCAGTACTTC.

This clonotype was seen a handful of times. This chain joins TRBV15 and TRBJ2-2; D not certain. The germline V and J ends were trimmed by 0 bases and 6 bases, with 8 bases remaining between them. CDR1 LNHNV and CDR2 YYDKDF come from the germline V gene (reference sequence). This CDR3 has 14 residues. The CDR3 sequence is CATSRDRGPGELFF. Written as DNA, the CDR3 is TGTGCCACCAGCAGAGACCGAGGTCCCGGGGAGCTGTTTTTT.

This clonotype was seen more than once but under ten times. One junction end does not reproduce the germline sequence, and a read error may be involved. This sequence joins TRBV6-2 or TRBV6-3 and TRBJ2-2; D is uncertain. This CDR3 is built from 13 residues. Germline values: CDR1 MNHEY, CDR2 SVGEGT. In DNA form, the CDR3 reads TGTGCCAGCAGTGACTCAAGCACCGGGGAGCTGTTTTTT. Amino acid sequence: CASSDSSTGELFF.

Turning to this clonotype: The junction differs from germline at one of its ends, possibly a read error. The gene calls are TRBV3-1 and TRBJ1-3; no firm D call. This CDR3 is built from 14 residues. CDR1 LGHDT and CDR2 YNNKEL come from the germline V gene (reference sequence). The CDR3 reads CASTLSASGNTIYF. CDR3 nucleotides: TGCGCCAGCACCCTGTCTGCCTCTGGAAACACCATATATTTT.

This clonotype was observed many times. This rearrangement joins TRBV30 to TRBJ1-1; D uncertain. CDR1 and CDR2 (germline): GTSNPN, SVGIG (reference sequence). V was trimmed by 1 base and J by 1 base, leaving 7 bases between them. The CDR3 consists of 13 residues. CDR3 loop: CAWSGNRNTEAFF. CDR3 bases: TGTGCCTGGAGTGGAAACAGGAACACTGAAGCTTTCTTT.

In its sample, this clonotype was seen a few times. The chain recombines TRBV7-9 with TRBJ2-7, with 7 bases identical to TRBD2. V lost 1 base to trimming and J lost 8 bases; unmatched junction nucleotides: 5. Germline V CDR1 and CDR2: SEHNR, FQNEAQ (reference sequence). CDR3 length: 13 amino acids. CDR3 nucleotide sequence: TGTGCCAGCAGCTTAGAAGCCAGCGGGAAGCAGTACTTC. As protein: CASSLEASGKQYF.

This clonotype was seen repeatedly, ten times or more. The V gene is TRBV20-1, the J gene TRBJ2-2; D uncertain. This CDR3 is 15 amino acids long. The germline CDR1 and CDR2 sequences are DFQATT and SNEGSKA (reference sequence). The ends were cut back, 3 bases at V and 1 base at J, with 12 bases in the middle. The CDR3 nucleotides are TGCAGTGCTAGGAACGCCCGAAAGAACACCGGGGAGCTGTTTTTT. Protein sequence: CSARNARKNTGELFF.

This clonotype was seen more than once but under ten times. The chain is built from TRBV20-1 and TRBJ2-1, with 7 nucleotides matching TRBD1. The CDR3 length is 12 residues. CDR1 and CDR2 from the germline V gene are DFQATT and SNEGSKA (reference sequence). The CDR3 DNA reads TGCAGCTGGGACAGCGGATACAATGAGCAGTTCTTC. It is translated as CSWDSGYNEQFF.

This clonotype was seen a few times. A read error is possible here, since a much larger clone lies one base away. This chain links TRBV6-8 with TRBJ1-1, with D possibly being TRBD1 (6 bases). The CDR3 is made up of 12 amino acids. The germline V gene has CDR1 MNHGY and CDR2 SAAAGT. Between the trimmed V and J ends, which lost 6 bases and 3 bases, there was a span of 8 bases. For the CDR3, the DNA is TGTGCCAGCAGGGACAGTTACACTGAAGCTTTCTTT. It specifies CASRDSYTEAFF.

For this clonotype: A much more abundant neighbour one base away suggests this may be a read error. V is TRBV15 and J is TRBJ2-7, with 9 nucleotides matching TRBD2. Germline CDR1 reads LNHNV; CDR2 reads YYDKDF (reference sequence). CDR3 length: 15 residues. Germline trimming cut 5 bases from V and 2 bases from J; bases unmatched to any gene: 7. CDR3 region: CATSPWPSGAYEQYF. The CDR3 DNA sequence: TGTGCCACCAGCCCATGGCCTAGCGGGGCCTACGAGCAGTACTTC.

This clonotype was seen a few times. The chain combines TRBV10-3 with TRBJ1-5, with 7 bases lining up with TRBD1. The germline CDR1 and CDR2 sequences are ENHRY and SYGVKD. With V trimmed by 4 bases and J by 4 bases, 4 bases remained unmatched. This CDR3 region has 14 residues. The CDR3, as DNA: TGTGCCATCAGTGGGACAGGACCAAATCAGCCCCAGCATTTT. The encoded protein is CAISGTGPNQPQHF.

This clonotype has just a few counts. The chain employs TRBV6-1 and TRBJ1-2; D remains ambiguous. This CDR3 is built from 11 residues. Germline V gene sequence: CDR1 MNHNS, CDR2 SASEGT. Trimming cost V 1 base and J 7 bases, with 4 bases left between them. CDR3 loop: CASSEVSGYTF. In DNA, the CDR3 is TGTGCCAGCAGTGAAGTAAGTGGCTACACCTTC.

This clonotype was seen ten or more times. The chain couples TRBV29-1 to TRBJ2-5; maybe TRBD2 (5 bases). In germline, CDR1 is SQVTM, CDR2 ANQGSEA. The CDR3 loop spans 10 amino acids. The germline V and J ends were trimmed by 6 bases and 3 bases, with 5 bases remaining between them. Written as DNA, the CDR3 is TGCAGCGTGGAGGAAGAGACCCAGTACTTC. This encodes CSVEEETQYF.

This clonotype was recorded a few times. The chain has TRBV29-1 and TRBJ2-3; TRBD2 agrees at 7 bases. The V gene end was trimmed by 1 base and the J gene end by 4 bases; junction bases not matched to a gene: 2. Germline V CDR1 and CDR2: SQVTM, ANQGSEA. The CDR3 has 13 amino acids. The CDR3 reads CSVEGGGADTQYF. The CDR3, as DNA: TGCAGCGTTGAAGGTGGGGGGGCAGATACGCAGTATTTT.

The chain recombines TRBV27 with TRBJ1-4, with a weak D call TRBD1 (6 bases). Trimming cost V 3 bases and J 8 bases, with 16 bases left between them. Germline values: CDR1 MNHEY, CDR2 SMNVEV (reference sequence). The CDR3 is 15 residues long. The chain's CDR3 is CASSFIRGGREKLFF. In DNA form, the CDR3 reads TGTGCCAGCAGTTTCATTAGGGGGGGGAGGGAAAAACTGTTTTTT.

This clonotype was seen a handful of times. CDR3: CASSKIQVQNTEAFF. DNA for the CDR3: TGTGCCAGTAGTAAAATACAGGTCCAGAACACTGAAGCTTTCTTT. V and J are TRBV19 and TRBJ1-1, with D maybe TRBD1 (5 bases). CDR1 LNHDA and CDR2 SQIVND come from the germline V gene (reference sequence). The V end was cut by 4 bases, the J end by 1 base, with 13 bases between. The CDR3 spans 15 residues.

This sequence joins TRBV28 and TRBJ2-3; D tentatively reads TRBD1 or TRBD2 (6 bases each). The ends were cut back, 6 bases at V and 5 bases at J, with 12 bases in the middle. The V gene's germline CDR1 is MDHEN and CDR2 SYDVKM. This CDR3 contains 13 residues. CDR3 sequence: CASSSGAGDTQYF. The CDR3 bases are TGTGCCAGCAGCTCGGGGGCCGGAGATACGCAGTATTTT.

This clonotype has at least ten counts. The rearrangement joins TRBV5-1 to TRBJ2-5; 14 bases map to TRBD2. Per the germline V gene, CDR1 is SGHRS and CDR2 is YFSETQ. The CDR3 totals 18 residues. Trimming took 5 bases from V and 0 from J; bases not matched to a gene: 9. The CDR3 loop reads CASSDPGLAGDYQETQYF. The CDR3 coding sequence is TGCGCCAGCAGTGACCCGGGACTAGCGGGGGATTACCAAGAGACCCAGTACTTC.

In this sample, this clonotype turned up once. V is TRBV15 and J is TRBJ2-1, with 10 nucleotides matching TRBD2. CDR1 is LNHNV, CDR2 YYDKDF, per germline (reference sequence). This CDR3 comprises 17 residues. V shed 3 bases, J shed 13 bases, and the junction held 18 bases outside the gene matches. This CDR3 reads CATSSGKLAGEQETQFF. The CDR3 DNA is TGTGCCACCAGCAGCGGGAAGCTAGCGGGGGAACAAGAGACCCAGTTCTTC.

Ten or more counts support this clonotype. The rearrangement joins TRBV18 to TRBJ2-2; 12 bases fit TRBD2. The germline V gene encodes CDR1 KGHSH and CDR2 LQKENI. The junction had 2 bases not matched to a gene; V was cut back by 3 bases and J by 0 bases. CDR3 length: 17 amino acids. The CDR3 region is CASSPGLAGANTGELFF. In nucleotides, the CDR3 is TGTGCCAGCTCACCGGGACTAGCGGGTGCGAACACCGGGGAGCTGTTTTTT.

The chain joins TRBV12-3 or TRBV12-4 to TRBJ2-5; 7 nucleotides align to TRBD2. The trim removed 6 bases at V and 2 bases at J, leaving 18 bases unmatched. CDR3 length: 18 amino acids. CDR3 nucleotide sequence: TGTGCCAGCAGCCGAGCGGGGTCCTTGCCCCCGTGGCAAGAGACCCAGTACTTC. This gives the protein CASSRAGSLPPWQETQYF.

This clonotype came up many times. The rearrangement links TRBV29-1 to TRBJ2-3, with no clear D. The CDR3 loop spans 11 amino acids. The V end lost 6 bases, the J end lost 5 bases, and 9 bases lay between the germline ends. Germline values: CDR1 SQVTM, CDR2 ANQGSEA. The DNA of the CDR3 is TGCAGCGTCCGTATGGTAGATACGCAGTATTTT. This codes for CSVRMVDTQYF.

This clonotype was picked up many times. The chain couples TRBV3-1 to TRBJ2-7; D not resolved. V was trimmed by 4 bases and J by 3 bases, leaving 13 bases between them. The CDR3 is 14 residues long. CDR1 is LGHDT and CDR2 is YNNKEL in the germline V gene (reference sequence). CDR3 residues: CASSPAFGYYEQYF. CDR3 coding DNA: TGTGCCAGCAGCCCCGCTTTCGGATACTACGAGCAGTACTTC.

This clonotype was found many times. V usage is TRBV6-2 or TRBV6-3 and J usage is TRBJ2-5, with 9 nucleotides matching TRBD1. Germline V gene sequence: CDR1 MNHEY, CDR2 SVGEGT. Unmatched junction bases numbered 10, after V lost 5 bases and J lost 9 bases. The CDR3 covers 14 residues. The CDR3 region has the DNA TGTGCCAGCAGTCCCACGCGACAGGGGGAGCCCCAGTACTTC. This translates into CASSPTRQGEPQYF.

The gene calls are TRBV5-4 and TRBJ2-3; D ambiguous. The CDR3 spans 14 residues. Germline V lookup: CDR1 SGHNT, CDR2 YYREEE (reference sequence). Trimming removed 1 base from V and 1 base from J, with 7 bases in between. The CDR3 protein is CASSLYMGTDTQYF. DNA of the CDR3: TGTGCCAGCAGCTTGTATATGGGCACAGATACGCAGTATTTT.

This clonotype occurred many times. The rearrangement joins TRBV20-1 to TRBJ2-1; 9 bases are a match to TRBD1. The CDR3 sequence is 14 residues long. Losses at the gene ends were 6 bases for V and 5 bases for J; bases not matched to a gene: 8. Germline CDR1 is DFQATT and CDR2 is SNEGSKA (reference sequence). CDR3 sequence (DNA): TGCAGTGCCTCACAGGGGGCGCACAACAATGAGCAGTTCTTC. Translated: CSASQGAHNNEQFF.

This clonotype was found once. As DNA, the CDR3 is TGCAGTGCCGGATCCGGGACCAGCTCCTACAATGAGCAGTTCTTC. Its protein product is CSAGSGTSSYNEQFF. The genes are TRBV20-1 and TRBJ2-1, with D perhaps assigned TRBD1 or TRBD2 (5 bases each). V was trimmed by 6 bases and J by 0 bases, leaving 15 bases between them. Germline CDR1 reads DFQATT; CDR2 reads SNEGSKA (reference sequence). The CDR3 is 15 amino acids.

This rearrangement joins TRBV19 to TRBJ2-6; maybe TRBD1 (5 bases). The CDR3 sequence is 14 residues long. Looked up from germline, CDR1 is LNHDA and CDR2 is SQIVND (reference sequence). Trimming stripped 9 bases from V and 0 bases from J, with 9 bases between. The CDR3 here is CASHDSSGANVLTF. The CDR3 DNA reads TGTGCCAGCCACGACAGCTCTGGGGCCAACGTCCTGACTTTC. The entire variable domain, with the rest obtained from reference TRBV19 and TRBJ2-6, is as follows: DGGITQSPKYLFRKEGQNVTLSCEQNLNHDAMYWYRQDPGQGLRLIYYSQIVNDFQKGDIAEGYSVSREKKESFPLTVTSAQKNPTAFYLCASHDSSGANVLTFGAGSRLTVL.

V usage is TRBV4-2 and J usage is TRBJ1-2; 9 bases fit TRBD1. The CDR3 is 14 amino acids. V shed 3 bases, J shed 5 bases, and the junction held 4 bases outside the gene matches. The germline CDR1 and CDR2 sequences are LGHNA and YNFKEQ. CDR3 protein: CASSQPGQGYGYTF. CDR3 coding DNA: TGTGCCAGCAGCCAGCCGGGACAGGGTTATGGCTACACCTTC.